The rows below give T cell receptor beta chains drawn from one sample of a study of T cell changes during pregnancy in multiple sclerosis. Sequencing was performed with immunoSEQ multiplex PCR; in TCRdb, only in-frame clones are kept and a portion is missing. This sample has tens of thousands of clones, with about 92% found just once. The source material was CD8+ T cells from peripheral blood mononuclear cells, sampled before pregnancy. Every receptor here comes from a female donor with multiple sclerosis, enrolled in a pregnancy study. Both conserved end residues are part of each CDR3. Each record gives: V gene, J gene, D gene, CDR3 protein. The D gene is left open where the match is weak.

V gene: TRBV28
J gene: TRBJ2-4
D gene: TRBD1
CDR3 protein: CASSPGTGLGENIQYF

V gene: TRBV4-1
J gene: TRBJ1-4
D gene: TRBD1
CDR3 protein: CASSQARDRDEKLFF

V gene: TRBV5-1
J gene: TRBJ2-3
D gene: TRBD2
CDR3 protein: CASSLWAGGRNTQYF

V gene: TRBV5-1
J gene: TRBJ1-1
D gene: NA
CDR3 protein: CASSSIGDTGFVNTEAFF

V gene: TRBV4-1
J gene: TRBJ2-1
D gene: NA
CDR3 protein: CASRFRESSYNEQFF

V gene: TRBV6-1
J gene: TRBJ1-3
D gene: NA
CDR3 protein: CASSVGQGNTIYF

V gene: TRBV27
J gene: TRBJ1-1
D gene: NA
CDR3 protein: CASSGGPRNTEAFF

V gene: TRBV7-6
J gene: TRBJ2-1
D gene: TRBD2
CDR3 protein: CASSPSGSSYNEQFF

V gene: TRBV27
J gene: NA
D gene: NA
CDR3 protein: CASSLSIKMYEQYF

V gene: TRBV5-1
J gene: TRBJ2-1
D gene: TRBD1
CDR3 protein: CASSPGQGGNEQFF

V gene: TRBV15
J gene: TRBJ2-1
D gene: TRBD1
CDR3 protein: CATSRGGQGNRHEQFF

V gene: TRBV27
J gene: TRBJ2-6
D gene: TRBD2
CDR3 protein: CASSFAGGGRSSGANVLTF

V gene: TRBV7-9
J gene: TRBJ1-1
D gene: NA
CDR3 protein: CASSPPGALFF

V gene: TRBV6-1
J gene: TRBJ2-4
D gene: TRBD1
CDR3 protein: CASSEAPGQADIQYF

V gene: TRBV9
J gene: TRBJ1-2
D gene: TRBD1
CDR3 protein: CASSVGDRGDGYTF